This T cell receptor beta chain was retrieved from a study of Ad26.COV2.S vaccination and SARS-CoV-2 variants. Across the whole study: Donor was one of the participants in the Ad26.COV2.S arm of the COV1001 trial. General study results and limits: From the TCR breadth and depth analyses, total T cell responses may have been underestimated. Reports say spike-specific CD8+ and CD4+ T cell responses covered substantial breadth after vaccination.

This CDR3 region has 15 residues. The V gene end was trimmed by 4 bases and the J gene end by 5 bases; junction bases not matched to a gene: 2. In germline, CDR1 is MGHRA, CDR2 YSYEKL. Notes on this clone: What it recognizes is unknown.

Treatment given: 15 to 20 received Ad26.COV2.S at low or high dose, single or two shots; 5 received placebo; per-sample allocation not given. Repertoires come from day 63 after the first vaccine or placebo injection. Vaccination used an Ad26 vector expressing Wuhan-strain SARS-CoV-2 spike. This table comes from immunoSEQ multiplex PCR, and its TCRdb copy is limited to in-frame clones, with some not included. Counted here are a few hundred thousand clones, roughly 87% occurring once; the ten biggest clones make up roughly 3%. The source material was peripheral blood, sampled in a trial of Ad26.COV2.S vaccine versus placebo. The J gene is TRBJ2-1, the V gene TRBV4-1, with 13 bases that match TRBD2. This receptor was taken from a person between 18 and 65 years old who received the Ad26.COV2.S COVID-19 vaccine or a placebo. CDR3 amino acids: CASSLTSGGNNEQFF. Here the CDR3 DNA reads TGCGCCAGCAGCCTGACTAGCGGGGGGAACAATGAGCAGTTCTTC.